This T cell receptor (beta chain) was sequenced during a study of cytomegalovirus exposure and HLA in healthy donors. Study in general: A previous analysis identified around 120 million unique TCR beta sequences derived from 180 million or so T cells. Early released data had about 85 million unique TCRs, all coming from HLA-typed donors.

Vbeta (60) and Jbeta (13) primers were used in the PCR. Sequencing was performed with immunoSEQ multiplex PCR; in TCRdb, only in-frame clones are kept and a portion is missing. The sample records approximately 210,000 clones, around 79% being singletons. The CDR3 extends over 14 amino acids. The V and J ends lost 3 bases and 5 bases respectively, with 13 bases between them. CDR1 SGHTA and CDR2 FQGTGA come from the germline V gene. The chain combines TRBV7-3 with TRBJ1-1, with TRBD1 as a possible D gene (6 bases). The sequenced material came from PBMCs. The source of this sequence is a male donor in good health and CMV-seropositive. The CDR3 here is CASSLDSLGTEAFF. CDR3 nucleotide sequence: TGTGCCAGCAGCTTGGACAGTTTAGGGACTGAAGCTTTCTTT.